Sequencing of this T cell receptor beta chain was carried out in a study of cytomegalovirus exposure and HLA in healthy donors. For the study at large: Among around 170 million T cells, an earlier analysis found roughly 100 million unique TCR beta sequences. Study findings and constraints: One variant, a missense change in DCLRE1C, was linked in a later analysis to TCR beta V- and J-gene trimming.

Both 60 Vbeta primers and 13 Jbeta primers went into the PCR. Assay used: immunoSEQ multiplex PCR; TCRdb lists only in-frame clones, some missing. The sample consists of 100,000 to 150,000 clones, around four fifths of them appearing once. The CDR3 sequence is 14 residues long. Germline CDR1 SGHRS, CDR2 YFSETQ. All donors participated as healthy donors of bone marrow. Concerning this clone: Its specificity is unknown. One end of the junction does not line up with germline, which may come from a read error.

This receptor was identified in a man aged 18-30 years in good health and CMV-seropositive. Sequenced input: PBMCs. V and J are TRBV5-1 and TRBJ2-3, with a tentative D call TRBD2 (5 bases). The CDR3 DNA reads as TGCGCCAGCAGCTTGGTAGAGGGCTCAGGTCAGGTTGGTTTT. Amino acid sequence: CASSLVEGSGQVGF. The variable domain in full, completed from reference TRBV5-1 and TRBJ2-3, reads KAGVTQTPRYLIKTRGQQVTLSCSPISGHRSVSWYQQTPGQGLQFLFEYFSETQRNKGNFPGRFSGRQFSNSRSEMNVSTLELGDSALYLCASSLVEGSGQVGFGPGTRLTVL.